Listed below are T cell receptor beta chains from one sample, sequenced in a study of cytomegalovirus exposure and HLA in healthy donors. Measured with immunoSEQ multiplex PCR; TCRdb has only the in-frame clones, and not every one. Of over 100,000 clones detected, roughly 87% appear once; the ten largest clones hold 0.95% to 1.5%. Sample: PBMCs. These receptors all come from a woman aged 18-30 years in good health and CMV-seronegative. The CDR3 runs from the conserved cysteine through the conserved F or W. A D gene is named only where the DNA matches it firmly. Expanded clones get a size class; other rows say once, few or many, or leave the size out.

cdr3_aa	cdr3_nt	d_call	v_call	j_call	clone_size
CASRAGDSDTQYF	TGTGCCAGCAGAGCGGGGGACTCAGATACGCAGTATTTT	TRBD2	TRBV2	TRBJ2-3	.
CASSLFGTSNNEQFF	TGCGCCAGCAGCTTGTTCGGGACTAGCAACAATGAGCAGTTCTTC	TRBD2	TRBV5-1	TRBJ2-1	.
CSDQDRGNYGYTF	TGCAGCGACCAGGACAGGGGTAACTATGGCTACACCTTC	TRBD1	TRBV29-1	TRBJ1-2	few
CASNLMGQQETQYF	TGTGCCAGCAACCTAATGGGACAGCAAGAGACCCAGTACTTC	TRBD1	TRBV9	TRBJ2-5	once
CASSWGDRLLYGYTF	TGTGCCAGCAGCTGGGGGGACAGACTTTTATATGGCTACACCTTC	TRBD1	TRBV7-9	TRBJ1-2	.
CASSPYVSGNTIYF	TGTGCCAGCAGCCCCTATGTTTCGGGAAACACCATATATTTT	.	TRBV7-9	TRBJ1-3	.
CASSLGGLPYGYTF	TGTGCCAGCAGTTTGGGGGGGCTCCCCTATGGCTACACCTTC	.	TRBV6-6	TRBJ1-2	.
CASSSRTSGLEQYF	TGTGCCAGCAGCTCCCGGACTAGCGGGCTCGAGCAGTACTTC	TRBD2	TRBV7-9	TRBJ2-7	.
CASSTAGTETHEQFF	TGCGCCAGCAGCACAGCCGGGACTGAAACCCATGAGCAGTTCTTC	.	TRBV5-1	TRBJ2-1	.
CASSMRLAGTYNEQFF	TGTGCCAGCAGCATGCGACTAGCGGGGACCTACAATGAGCAGTTCTTC	TRBD2	TRBV9	TRBJ2-1	.
CASSPRLSDARETQYF	TGTGCCAGCTCACCAAGGCTTAGCGACGCTCGGGAGACCCAGTACTTC	.	TRBV18	TRBJ2-5	.
CASSGDRGFTEAFF	TGTGCCAGCAGCGGGGACAGGGGTTTTACTGAAGCTTTCTTT	TRBD1	TRBV9	TRBJ1-1	.
CASSPTRTNTEAFF	TGTGCCAGCAGTCCCACGCGAACCAACACTGAAGCTTTCTTT	.	TRBV7-6	TRBJ1-1	.
CASRPGTGGLRLGYTF	TGCGCCAGCAGGCCGGGGACAGGGGGCCTTAGGTTAGGCTACACCTTC	TRBD1	TRBV10-2	TRBJ1-2	.
CASSYSGQSQGQYF	TGTGCCAGCAGTTACTCGGGCCAATCCCAGGGGCAGTACTTC	.	TRBV6-6	TRBJ2-7	.
CAIRGQQNTIYF	TGTGCCATCAGGGGACAGCAAAACACCATATATTTT	TRBD1	TRBV10-3	TRBJ1-3	.
CASSQEGVGAGETQYF	TGTGCCAGCAGCCAAGAGGGCGTGGGGGCCGGGGAGACCCAGTACTTC	.	TRBV4-2	TRBJ2-5	.
CASRRASGGQDTQYF	TGTGCCAGCAGAAGGGCTAGCGGGGGACAAGATACGCAGTATTTT	TRBD2	TRBV2	TRBJ2-3	.
CASSYSTETSYEQYF	TGTGCCAGCAGTTACTCGACAGAAACGTCCTACGAGCAGTACTTC	.	TRBV6-6	TRBJ2-7	.
CASSVSGAYNSPLHF	TGTGCCAGCAGTGTCAGCGGGGCGTATAATTCACCCCTCCACTTT	.	TRBV6-1	TRBJ1-6	.
CASSRNHRDSPLHF	TGTGCCAGTAGTAGAAACCACAGGGACTCACCCCTCCACTTT	.	TRBV19	TRBJ1-6	once
CASSADRAEKLFF	TGTGCCAGCTCTGCGGACAGGGCTGAAAAACTGTTTTTT	TRBD1	TRBV18	TRBJ1-4	.
CASSEDRADYGYTF	TGTGCCAGCAGTGAAGACAGGGCGGACTATGGCTACACCTTC	TRBD1	TRBV28	TRBJ1-2	once
CASSLARHRTGELFF	TGTGCCAGCAGCTTAGCAAGACACCGCACCGGGGAGCTGTTTTTT	.	TRBV7-2	TRBJ2-2	.
CASSTDRANTEAFF	TGTGCCAGTAGTACGGACAGGGCGAACACTGAAGCTTTCTTT	TRBD1	TRBV19	TRBJ1-1	.
CASSGTGTAEQYF	TGCGCCAGCAGCGGAACCGGGACAGCCGAGCAGTACTTC	TRBD1	TRBV5-1	TRBJ2-7	.
CASSQTGINNSPLHF	TGCGCCAGCAGCCAAACAGGGATCAATAATTCACCCCTCCACTTT	.	TRBV4-1	TRBJ1-6	.
CASSELAGVGRETQYF	TGTGCCAGCAGTGAACTAGCGGGGGTGGGTCGTGAGACCCAGTACTTC	TRBD2	TRBV6-1	TRBJ2-5	.
CASSQDLLPLRGGYTF	TGCGCCAGCAGCCAAGATCTTTTACCGCTTCGGGGTGGCTACACCTTC	.	TRBV4-1	TRBJ1-2	.
CASTGQGLNEQYF	TGTGCCAGCACCGGACAGGGGCTCAACGAGCAGTACTTC	TRBD1	TRBV11-3	TRBJ2-7	.
CASSLTRGEVNSGANVLTF	TGTGCCAGCAGCCTTACCAGGGGCGAAGTCAACTCTGGGGCCAACGTCCTGACTTTC	.	TRBV7-9	TRBJ2-6	.
CASSQPAGREKLFF	TGTGCCAGCTCACAACCTGCAGGGCGTGAAAAACTGTTTTTT	.	TRBV18	TRBJ1-4	once
CASSSGQENSPLHF	TGCGCCAGCAGCTCCGGACAGGAGAATTCACCCCTCCACTTT	TRBD1	TRBV5-1	TRBJ1-6	few
CASSLAGQGATGELFF	TGTGCCAGCAGCTTAGCTGGACAGGGGGCAACCGGGGAGCTGTTTTTT	TRBD1	TRBV11-2	TRBJ2-2	.
CAIRETESPLHF	TGTGCCATCAGGGAGACTGAGTCACCCCTCCACTTT	.	TRBV10-3	TRBJ1-6	.
CASSAGDRNQPQHF	TGTGCCAGCAGTGCCGGGGATCGCAATCAGCCCCAGCATTTT	.	TRBV6-1	TRBJ1-5	.
CASSTEETGGGGYGYTF	TGTGCCAGTAGTACTGAAGAGACAGGGGGAGGAGGCTATGGCTACACCTTC	TRBD1	TRBV19	TRBJ1-2	.
CASSLWTEVNTEAFF	TGCGCCAGCAGCTTATGGACAGAGGTGAACACTGAAGCTTTCTTT	.	TRBV5-1	TRBJ1-1	.
CASSQGAGTRTQYF	TGCGCCAGCAGCCAAGGTGCGGGTACCAGAACGCAGTATTTT	.	TRBV4-1	TRBJ2-3	.
CASSWSAGAKNIQYF	TGTGCCAGCAGTTGGAGCGCTGGGGCCAAAAACATTCAGTACTTC	.	TRBV6-5	TRBJ2-4	once
CASSNTASGGSAKNIQYF	TGTGCCAGCAGCAATACGGCTAGCGGGGGGTCGGCCAAAAACATTCAGTACTTC	.	TRBV21-1	TRBJ2-4	.
CSVEGAGADTQYF	TGCAGCGTTGAAGGTGCTGGAGCAGATACGCAGTATTTT	.	TRBV29-1	TRBJ2-3	once
CASLQLGGAGEQFF	TGTGCCAGCTTACAGTTGGGGGGGGCCGGGGAGCAGTTCTTC	.	TRBV27	TRBJ2-1	.
CASSPSGTAFYEQYF	TGTGCCAGCAGCCCGTCCGGGACAGCCTTCTACGAGCAGTACTTC	TRBD1	TRBV6-5	TRBJ2-7	.
CASSQSQGNYGYTF	TGCGCCAGCAGCCAATCCCAGGGGAACTATGGCTACACCTTC	.	TRBV5-1	TRBJ1-2	.
CASSPGEGRWYEQFF	TGTGCCAGCTCACCGGGAGAAGGGAGATGGTATGAGCAGTTCTTC	.	TRBV18	TRBJ2-1	.
CASSAGRRFPTGTGELGGEKLFF	TGTGCCAGCAGCGCCGGGCGGCGTTTCCCTACCGGGACAGGGGAACTTGGGGGCGAAAAACTGTTTTTT	TRBD1	TRBV9	TRBJ1-4	.
CASSLSASGGNNEQFF	TGCGCCAGCAGCCTCTCGGCTAGCGGGGGGAACAATGAGCAGTTCTTC	TRBD2	TRBV4-1	TRBJ2-1	.
CAASGRGYGYTF	TGTGCTGCTAGCGGCCGGGGCTATGGCTACACCTTC	.	TRBV2	TRBJ1-2	.
CASSVYTDTQYF	TGTGCCAGCAGTGTGTACACAGATACGCAGTATTTT	.	TRBV6-1	TRBJ2-3	once
CASSPRLVPGQETQYF	TGCGCCAGCAGCCCCCGACTAGTGCCGGGCCAAGAGACCCAGTACTTC	.	TRBV5-1	TRBJ2-5	.
CASQEGGEKLFF	TGTGCCAGCCAGGAGGGCGGGGAAAAACTGTTTTTT	.	TRBV2	TRBJ1-4	.
CASSVVLAGGHHGTQYF	TGTGCCAGCAGCGTAGTCCTAGCGGGGGGCCATCATGGGACCCAGTACTTC	TRBD2	TRBV9	TRBJ2-5	once
CASSVVGLAGGKADTQYF	TGTGCCAGCAGCGTAGTAGGTCTAGCGGGGGGGAAGGCAGATACGCAGTATTTT	TRBD2	TRBV9	TRBJ2-3	.
CASSQPGQGIEKLFF	TGTGCCAGCAGCCAGCCGGGACAGGGGATCGAAAAACTGTTTTTT	TRBD1	TRBV5-4	TRBJ1-4	.
CASRESSGNTIYF	TGTGCCAGCAGGGAGTCGTCTGGAAACACCATATATTTT	.	TRBV6-5	TRBJ1-3	.
CASSLVLSGTAPTGELFF	TGTGCCAGCAGCTTAGTTCTTTCGGGGACAGCCCCCACCGGGGAGCTGTTTTTT	TRBD1	TRBV7-6	TRBJ2-2	.
CASSDDLAGANVLTF	TGTGCCAGCAGTGATGACCTAGCGGGGGCCAACGTCCTGACTTTC	.	TRBV2	TRBJ2-6	.
CASSPGDRLSYEQYF	TGTGCCAGCTCACCTGGGGACAGACTCTCCTACGAGCAGTACTTC	TRBD1	TRBV18	TRBJ2-7	.
CASSPGQGNTEAFF	TGCGCCAGCAGCCCCGGACAGGGGAACACTGAAGCTTTCTTT	TRBD1	TRBV5-1	TRBJ1-1	.